This TCR beta chain was recorded in a study of OX40 agonist ivuxolimab in advanced cancers. Study-level background: The eligibility criteria allowed prior anti-PD-1, anti-PD-L1 or anti-CTLA-4 therapy, and 40% had some.

Study conclusions and caveats: More expanded clones were found, on average, in CD8+ than in CD4+ T cells. Clonal expansion was among the lowest in partial responders at 0.1-3.0 mg/kg, especially CD8+.

Regarding this clone: Its specificity is unknown.

Blood samples were obtained at baseline, cycle 4 day 1, and cycle 7 day 1. The germline V gene encodes CDR1 LNHDA and CDR2 SQIVND (reference sequence). V lost 4 bases, J lost 3 bases, and 9 bases lay in between. The length of the CDR3 is 14 residues. TCRdb's copy holds only in-frame clones and misses some; the assay was immunoSEQ multiplex PCR. The data contain about 61,000 clones, just over 90% of them seen just once; the ten biggest clones take up over 15%. This sequence joins TRBV19 and TRBJ2-2, with D maybe TRBD1 (6 bases). The source material was CD4+ or CD8+ T cells sorted from blood, sampled in a trial of the OX40 agonist ivuxolimab. The clonotype was recovered from an adult with an advanced solid tumor such as melanoma, head and neck, liver or kidney cancer. This CDR3 reads CASSTPGDTGELFF. The CDR3 bases are TGTGCCAGTAGTACTCCAGGGGACACCGGGGAGCTGTTTTTT.